These 3 T cell receptor beta chains share one sample of origin, sequenced in a study of T cell changes during pregnancy in multiple sclerosis. TCRdb's table, derived via immunoSEQ multiplex PCR, lists solely in-frame clones and lacks some. Among around 69,000 clones, over 85% were seen once, and the ten largest hold about 1.2%. The sample in question was peripheral blood, obtained in the third trimester of pregnancy. The receptors shown here come from a female donor with multiple sclerosis, enrolled in a pregnancy study.

The chain joins TRBV4-1 to TRBJ1-5, with D possibly matching TRBD1 (5 bases). Looked up from germline, CDR1 is MGHRA and CDR2 is YSYEKL. CDR3 size: 15 residues. Deletions cut 0 bases from V and 4 bases from J, with 10 bases between. The CDR3 loop reads CASSQERGKNQPQHF. In DNA, the CDR3 is TGCGCCAGCAGCCAAGAAAGGGGTAAAAATCAGCCCCAGCATTTT.

This clone was seen once. V and J are TRBV5-1 and TRBJ1-4; the match to TRBD1 covers 7 bases. The CDR3 has 16 residues. Losses at the gene ends were 4 bases for V and 0 bases for J; bases not matched to a gene: 6. The germline V gene has CDR1 SGHRS and CDR2 YFSETQ. In DNA, the CDR3 is TGCGCCAGCAGCACCGGACAGGATTCAACTAATGAAAAACTGTTTTTT. Its protein is CASSTGQDSTNEKLFF.

This clone was counted a few times. The rearrangement links TRBV5-1 to TRBJ2-2, with 8 bases identical to TRBD2. CDR1 is SGHRS and CDR2 is YFSETQ in the germline V gene. CDR3 length equals 16 residues. Trimming cost V 0 bases and J 1 base; bases outside gene matches: 2. CDR3 coding DNA: TGCGCCAGCAGCTTGGGTACTAGCGGGAACACCGGGGAGCTGTTTTTT. Amino acids: CASSLGTSGNTGELFF.